These 17 T cell receptor beta chains were all obtained from the same sample, sequenced in a study of blood T cells in healthy people across ages (dated by TCRdb to between 2014 and 2017). Library preparation employed 5' RACE. The sample was run on an Illumina HiSeq 2500. A second roughly 7 to 11 cycle PCR used a sample-barcoded 5' primer and a J-beta primer mix. TCRdb took the public reads, trimmed them with fastp at Q25, ran MiXCR for clone calling and kept in-frame beta chains. Every entry covers one CDR3 protein and lists the most common genes and DNA from its rows. This sample gives approximately 1,100,000 distinct CDR3 sequences in total; roughly 45% of them show up just once. In total, the top ten clones hold about 19% of the sample. Material for sequencing was blood. All receptors derive from a woman aged 55-70 years in good health.

The chain couples TRBV12-5 to TRBJ2-3; D not certain. The V end lost 2 bases, the J end lost 2 bases, and 8 bases lay between the germline ends. From germline, CDR1 is LGHNT and CDR2 FRNRAP. There are 14 residues in the CDR3. CDR3 DNA sequence: TGTGCTAGTGGTTTGTCCCACAACACAGATACGCAGTATTTT. Its protein is CASGLSHNTDTQYF. Full variable domain (missing parts from reference TRBV12-5 and TRBJ2-3): DARVTQTPRHKVTEMGQEVTMRCQPILGHNTVFWYRQTMMQGLELLAYFRNRAPLDDSGMPKDRFSAEMPDATLATLKIQPSEPRDSAVYFCASGLSHNTDTQYFGPGTRLTVL.

This chain connects TRBV28 to TRBJ2-7; D perhaps matches TRBD2 (5 bases). The V and J ends lost 5 bases and 4 bases respectively, with 12 bases between them. This CDR3 has 13 residues. Germline CDR1 MDHEN, CDR2 SYDVKM. The CDR3 sequence is CASSAGGWYEQYF. In nucleotides, the CDR3 is TGTGCCAGCAGTGCAGGAGGTTGGTACGAGCAGTACTTC.

The chain uses TRBV6-5 and TRBJ2-1; TRBD2 aligns across 7 bases. The better agreement between TRBJ2-7 and the DNA end casts doubt on the J call. Germline-derived CDR1 and CDR2 are MNHEY and SVGAGI. The CDR3 consists of 11 residues. The CDR3 loop reads CASRGEGEQYF. The CDR3, as DNA: TGTGCCAGCAGGGGGGAGGGCGAGCAGTACTTC.

This clonotype was counted only a few times. The gene calls are TRBV6-2 or TRBV6-3 and TRBJ1-2; D possibly corresponds to TRBD1 (5 bases). Trimming left V 5 bases short and J 8 bases short, with 21 bases between. The CDR3 sequence is 15 residues long. Per germline, CDR1 MNHEY and CDR2 SVGEGT. The CDR3: CASSAGTAGGLGYTF. As DNA, the CDR3 is TGTGCCAGCAGTGCGGGGACGGCGGGGGGACTCGGCTACACCTTC.

The V gene is TRBV5-1, the J gene TRBJ2-7; 11 positions agree with TRBD2. CDR3 length equals 15 residues. With V trimmed by 4 bases and J by 7 bases, 10 bases remained unmatched. The V gene's germline CDR1 is SGHRS and CDR2 YFSETQ. The CDR3: CASSQTSRLAGEQYF. For the CDR3, the DNA is TGCGCCAGCAGCCAAACCTCCAGACTAGCGGGGGAGCAGTACTTC.

This clonotype was observed a handful of times. The chain recombines TRBV7-9 with TRBJ1-5; 8 bases map to TRBD1. Germline-derived CDR1 and CDR2 are SEHNR and FQNEAQ (reference sequence). J gave up 5 bases and V 3 bases, and 3 bases lay outside the gene matches. The CDR3 is made up of 14 amino acids. The CDR3 spells CASSLTTGDQPQHF. CDR3 in DNA: TGTGCCAGCAGCTTGACGACAGGGGATCAGCCCCAGCATTTT.

The rearrangement uses TRBV3-1 and TRBJ1-5, with D tentatively TRBD1 (6 bases). The CDR3 has 16 amino acids. Germline V gene data show CDR1 as LGHDT and CDR2 as YNNKEL (reference sequence). The V end lost 4 bases, the J end lost 11 bases, and 24 bases lay between the germline ends. CDR3 bases: TGTGCCAGCAGCCCCAGCGGGGGCCCCCTCGGACCAGCCCAGCATTTT. Amino acids: CASSPSGGPLGPAQHF. The full variable domain, in which reference TRBV3-1 and TRBJ1-5 provide the parts outside the CDR3, is DTAVSQTPKYLVTQMGNDKSIKCEQNLGHDTMYWYKQDSKKFLKIMFSYNNKELIINETVPNRFSPKSPDKAHLNLHINSLELGDSAVYFCASSPSGGPLGPAQHFGDGTRLSIL.

The chain carries TRBV20-1 and TRBJ1-5; no definite D call. Germline assignment: CDR1 DFQATT and CDR2 SNEGSKA (reference sequence). The length of the CDR3 is 12 residues. V lost 1 base and J 5 bases, leaving 6 bases between the germline ends. CDR3: CSARAPHQPQHF. As DNA, the CDR3 is TGCAGTGCTAGAGCTCCCCATCAGCCCCAGCATTTT.

V gene TRBV6-6 combines with J gene TRBJ2-5, with 8 bases aligning to TRBD1. Germline values: CDR1 MNHNY, CDR2 SVGAGI (reference sequence). CDR3 length: 13 residues. Trimming took 6 bases from V and 11 from J; bases not matched to a gene: 11. The CDR3, as DNA: TGTGCCAGCAGCCGGGGACAGGACAATGAGCAGTACTTC. Translation gives CASSRGQDNEQYF.

The chain uses TRBV28 and TRBJ2-1; 9 nucleotides line up with TRBD2. J gave up 6 bases and V 5 bases, and 8 bases lay outside the gene matches. CDR1 is MDHEN, CDR2 SYDVKM, per germline. There are 15 residues in the CDR3. CDR3 coding DNA: TGTGCCAGCAGTGTAACTAGCGGGCCTACCAATGAGCAGTTCTTC. The encoded protein is CASSVTSGPTNEQFF.

The table lists this clonotype with a few counts. V gene TRBV12-3 or TRBV12-4 combines with J gene TRBJ2-5, with D hard to call. The CDR3 is made up of 12 amino acids. V was cut by 4 bases and J by 5 bases, with 8 bases left in between. CDR3 region: CASSSHGETQYF. The CDR3 DNA reads as TGTGCCAGCAGTTCCCATGGGGAGACCCAGTACTTC.

Note on this clonotype: Just one base apart from a much larger clone, this may be a read error. The V and J genes are TRBV7-6 and TRBJ2-1; 13 bases align to TRBD2. Judging by the DNA end, TRBJ2-7 fits better; the J call may be wrong. The CDR3 sequence is 16 residues long. Germline lookup yields CDR1 SGHVS and CDR2 FNYEAQ. CDR3 region: CASSLVGTSGDNEQYF. Here the CDR3 DNA reads TGTGCCAGCAGCTTAGTTGGGACTAGCGGGGACAATGAGCAGTACTTC.

This rearrangement joins TRBV12-3 or TRBV12-4 to TRBJ2-5, with 10 bases that match TRBD1. With the DNA end fitting TRBJ2-7 better, the J assignment may be wrong. The CDR3 runs 16 residues. This CDR3 is CASSLRDRGAGYEQYF. CDR3 nucleotide sequence: TGTGCCAGCAGTTTACGGGACAGGGGAGCTGGATACGAGCAGTACTTC.

This clonotype was observed many times. V and J are TRBV11-1 and TRBJ2-6, with D perhaps TRBD1 (6 bases). CDR3 length: 16 residues. Trimming shortened V by 3 bases and J by 0 bases, and 9 bases separated the two germline ends. The germline CDR1 and CDR2 sequences are SGHAT and FQDESV (reference sequence). The CDR3 DNA sequence: TGTGCCAGCAGCTTTCCCAGGGGCTCTGGGGCCAACGTCCTGACTTTC. Protein sequence: CASSFPRGSGANVLTF. The variable domain in full, completed from reference TRBV11-1 and TRBJ2-6, reads EAEVAQSPRYKITEKSQAVAFWCDPISGHATLYWYRQILGQGPELLVQFQDESVVDDSQLPKDRFSAERLKGVDSTLKIQPAELGDSAMYLCASSFPRGSGANVLTFGAGSRLTVL.

The chain is built from TRBV11-2 and TRBJ2-5, with D uncertain. With 2 bases removed from V and 5 bases from J, the gap between germline ends came to 9 bases. The CDR3 is made up of 13 amino acids. The germline CDR1 and CDR2 sequences are SGHAT and FQNNGV. CDR3 in amino acids: CASSLLRRETQYF. The DNA of the CDR3 is TGTGCCAGCAGCTTATTGCGTCGGGAGACCCAGTACTTC.

V is TRBV3-1 and J is TRBJ2-7; no firm D call. The CDR3 has 14 amino acids. Trimming left V 2 bases short and J 1 base short, with 9 bases between. Germline V gene lookup returns CDR1 LGHDT and CDR2 YNNKEL (reference sequence). The CDR3 is CASSQWTGSYEQYF. The CDR3 DNA is TGTGCCAGCAGCCAATGGACCGGATCCTACGAGCAGTACTTC.

The chain recombines TRBV7-6 with TRBJ2-7; D is possibly TRBD2 (5 bases). The germline CDR1 and CDR2 sequences are SGHVS and FNYEAQ. V was trimmed by 6 bases and J by 3 bases, leaving 15 bases between them. The CDR3 runs 14 residues. The CDR3 is CASSAKLSGYEQYF. The CDR3 nucleotides are TGTGCCAGCAGTGCTAAACTAAGCGGCTACGAGCAGTACTTC. Looking up the rest from reference TRBV7-6 and TRBJ2-7 gives the full variable domain: GAGVSQSPRYKVTKRGQDVALRCDPISGHVSLYWYRQALGQGPEFLTYFNYEAQQDKSGLPNDRFSAERPEGSISTLTIQRTEQRDSAMYRCASSAKLSGYEQYFGPGTRLTVT.